The clone carrying this T cell receptor beta chain came up once. The target antigen is unknown. CDR1 is SGHVS and CDR2 is FQNEAQ in the germline V gene. Trimming stripped 4 bases from V and 6 bases from J, with 26 bases between. The CDR3 length is 18 residues. Study-wide findings and caveats: Tumor memory CD4+ T cell TCR gene usage clustered with blood and lymph node memory CD4+ cells and lymph node naive CD4+ cells. The larger-cohort validation was restricted to a single TCR beta V-J rearrangement rather than whole repertoires.

Tregs were sorted as CD4+CD25+CD127-/low cells. After constant-region reverse-primer amplification, full-length variable regions underwent semi-nested PCR with Nested Universal Primer A. A single record per CDR3 protein comes from TCRdb applying MiXCR to the 5' RACE reads. The sample has about 40,000 distinct CDR3 sequences, 20% to 25% seen once; the top ten hold approximately 4.1%. The clonotype originates from a female donor with breast cancer. The material sequenced was Tregs sorted from blood. The chain carries TRBV7-8 and TRBJ2-3; D is undetermined. The CDR3 DNA reads TGTGCCAGCAGCTCTCATGTGGGTAGGGCCTATAGGGTGGATACGCAGTATTTT. Residues: CASSSHVGRAYRVDTQYF.